The rows below give T cell receptor beta chains drawn from one sample of a study of cytomegalovirus exposure and HLA in healthy donors. This table comes from immunoSEQ multiplex PCR, and its TCRdb copy is limited to in-frame clones, with some not included. The sample lists roughly 250,000 clones, about four fifths occurring once. Input material: PBMCs. These receptors all come from a girl aged 2-10 years in good health and CMV-seronegative. Each CDR3 is given with its conserved first and last residue. Each record gives: J gene, clone size, V gene, D gene, CDR3 DNA, CDR3 protein. The D gene is left open where the match is weak. Clone size is not always given. Where it is, it says once, few, many or a class for expanded clones.

j_gene: TRBJ2-3; abundance: .; v_gene: TRBV2; d_gene: .; CDR3nt: TGTGCCAGCAGGCCGGGATCCACAACGGATACGCAGTATTTT; CDR3aa: CASRPGSTTDTQYF
j_gene: TRBJ1-5; abundance: .; v_gene: TRBV10-3; d_gene: TRBD1; CDR3nt: TGTGCCATCAGTGACGAGGGGGCTCTGATTCAGCCCCAGCATTTT; CDR3aa: CAISDEGALIQPQHF
j_gene: TRBJ2-3; abundance: once; v_gene: TRBV28; d_gene: TRBD2; CDR3nt: TGTGCCAGCAGCCTAGCGGGAAGTCATGATACGCAGTATTTT; CDR3aa: CASSLAGSHDTQYF
j_gene: TRBJ2-1; abundance: .; v_gene: TRBV7-3; d_gene: TRBD2; CDR3nt: TGTGCCAGCAGCTTGACTAGCGGGAGCGACTACAATGAGCAGTTCTTC; CDR3aa: CASSLTSGSDYNEQFF
j_gene: TRBJ2-2; abundance: .; v_gene: TRBV10-2; d_gene: .; CDR3nt: TGCGCCAGCAGTGCTGCCGGGGAGCTGTTTTTT; CDR3aa: CASSAAGELFF
j_gene: TRBJ2-3; abundance: .; v_gene: TRBV10-3; d_gene: .; CDR3nt: TGTGCCATCAGTGAGAGGACAGCCACAGATACGCAGTATTTT; CDR3aa: CAISERTATDTQYF
j_gene: TRBJ2-7; abundance: once; v_gene: TRBV6-1; d_gene: TRBD2; CDR3nt: TGTGCCAGCAGGACAGCGGGGTCCCTAGGCGAGCAGTACTTC; CDR3aa: CASRTAGSLGEQYF
j_gene: TRBJ2-1; abundance: few; v_gene: TRBV13; d_gene: .; CDR3nt: TGTGCCAGCAGCGACAGGTACAATGAGCAGTTCTTC; CDR3aa: CASSDRYNEQFF
j_gene: TRBJ2-6; abundance: .; v_gene: TRBV11-2; d_gene: .; CDR3nt: TGTGCCAGCAGCTTAGGGGGGGCTGGGGCCAACGTCCTGACTTTC; CDR3aa: CASSLGGAGANVLTF
j_gene: TRBJ1-2; abundance: .; v_gene: TRBV6-5; d_gene: TRBD1; CDR3nt: TGTGCCAGCAGTCGACAGGGGGGAGGCTATGGCTACACCTTC; CDR3aa: CASSRQGGGYGYTF
j_gene: TRBJ1-3; abundance: .; v_gene: TRBV6-6; d_gene: .; CDR3nt: TGTGCCAGCAGTTACTCCGGGAGCTCTGGAAACACCATATATTTT; CDR3aa: CASSYSGSSGNTIYF
j_gene: TRBJ2-2; abundance: .; v_gene: TRBV10-3; d_gene: .; CDR3nt: TGTGCCATCCACCCGGGACAGAACACCGGGGAGCTGTTTTTT; CDR3aa: CAIHPGQNTGELFF
j_gene: TRBJ2-5; abundance: .; v_gene: TRBV10-3; d_gene: TRBD2; CDR3nt: TGTGCCATTAAAGCGGGAGGGCAAGAGACCCAGTACTTC; CDR3aa: CAIKAGGQETQYF
j_gene: TRBJ2-7; abundance: few; v_gene: TRBV7-2; d_gene: TRBD2; CDR3nt: TGTGCCAGCAGACAAGCCTTTGCGGGAGACTACGAGCAGTACTTC; CDR3aa: CASRQAFAGDYEQYF
j_gene: TRBJ2-7; abundance: once; v_gene: TRBV4-1; d_gene: TRBD1; CDR3nt: TGCGCCAGCAGCCAAGAAGGATACCCCCGGGACAGGACTTACGAGCAGTACTTC; CDR3aa: CASSQEGYPRDRTYEQYF
j_gene: TRBJ2-7; abundance: few; v_gene: TRBV7-9; d_gene: .; CDR3nt: TGTGCCAGCAGCTTTCGACAGTACCACGAGCAGTACTTC; CDR3aa: CASSFRQYHEQYF
j_gene: TRBJ2-2; abundance: .; v_gene: TRBV7-2; d_gene: TRBD2; CDR3nt: TGTGCCAGCAGCTTTGGTCGGGGGGGCGGTTTCGGGGAGCTGTTTTTT; CDR3aa: CASSFGRGGGFGELFF
j_gene: TRBJ2-2; abundance: .; v_gene: TRBV5-1; d_gene: TRBD2; CDR3nt: TGCGCCAGCAGCTTAAGGTCCCTAGCGGGGGGCAACACCGGGGAGCTGTTTTTT; CDR3aa: CASSLRSLAGGNTGELFF
j_gene: TRBJ2-5; abundance: .; v_gene: TRBV2; d_gene: .; CDR3nt: TGTGCCAGCAGTGAGCGATGGCTGACTAGGTCCCACTTC; CDR3aa: CASSERWLTRSHF
j_gene: TRBJ2-7; abundance: .; v_gene: TRBV21-1; d_gene: .; CDR3nt: TGTGCCAGCAGCAACGGTAGGGGACTGCCCCCCTACGAGCAGTACTTC; CDR3aa: CASSNGRGLPPYEQYF
j_gene: TRBJ1-1; abundance: .; v_gene: TRBV4-1; d_gene: TRBD1; CDR3nt: TGCGCCAGCAGCCAAGGAGACAGGGTTGATGAAGCTTTCTTT; CDR3aa: CASSQGDRVDEAFF
j_gene: TRBJ2-7; abundance: .; v_gene: TRBV6-5; d_gene: TRBD1; CDR3nt: TGTGCCAGCAGGCGTCCCGGGACAGTCTACGAGCAGTACTTC; CDR3aa: CASRRPGTVYEQYF
j_gene: TRBJ1-5; abundance: .; v_gene: TRBV19; d_gene: .; CDR3nt: TGTGCCAGTAGCCCGCTTTCGGGGGGGATGGGTCAGCCCCAGCATTTT; CDR3aa: CASSPLSGGMGQPQHF
j_gene: TRBJ2-7; abundance: .; v_gene: TRBV2; d_gene: .; CDR3nt: TGTGCCAGCAGTGAGACAGCCTACGAGCAGTACTTC; CDR3aa: CASSETAYEQYF
j_gene: TRBJ1-2; abundance: .; v_gene: TRBV2; d_gene: .; CDR3nt: TGTGCCAGCAGGGACCGTACGGGGGGACCTGGCTACACCTTC; CDR3aa: CASRDRTGGPGYTF
j_gene: TRBJ2-1; abundance: .; v_gene: TRBV27; d_gene: .; CDR3nt: TGTGCCAGCAGTTTATATCCGGGGAGCTCCTACAATGAGCAGTTCTTC; CDR3aa: CASSLYPGSSYNEQFF
j_gene: TRBJ2-7; abundance: .; v_gene: TRBV27; d_gene: .; CDR3nt: TGTGCCAGCAGTCCCTCCTCCACCAATCCTTACGAGCAGTACTTC; CDR3aa: CASSPSSTNPYEQYF
j_gene: TRBJ1-4; abundance: .; v_gene: TRBV28; d_gene: .; CDR3nt: TGTGCCAGCAGTTTACTTTTGGGAGGAAATGAAAAACTGTTTTTT; CDR3aa: CASSLLLGGNEKLFF
j_gene: TRBJ2-7; abundance: .; v_gene: TRBV4-1; d_gene: TRBD2; CDR3nt: TGCGCCAGCAGCCCTGGGACTAGCGGCTACGAGCAGTACTTC; CDR3aa: CASSPGTSGYEQYF
j_gene: TRBJ1-3; abundance: few; v_gene: TRBV29-1; d_gene: .; CDR3nt: TGCAGCGTTCGTCAGGGGTTGGGTGGAAACACCATATATTTT; CDR3aa: CSVRQGLGGNTIYF
j_gene: TRBJ1-1; abundance: .; v_gene: TRBV6-5; d_gene: .; CDR3nt: TGTGCCAGCAGTGAAGAGAATTATGACACTGAAGCTTTCTTT; CDR3aa: CASSEENYDTEAFF
j_gene: TRBJ2-7; abundance: .; v_gene: TRBV19; d_gene: TRBD1; CDR3nt: TGTGCCAGTAGTTTCGGGACAGAAGGCTACGAGCAGTACTTC; CDR3aa: CASSFGTEGYEQYF
j_gene: TRBJ2-7; abundance: .; v_gene: TRBV7-2; d_gene: .; CDR3nt: TGTGCCAGCTCCCAGCTTAGCCCCTACGAGCAGTACTTC; CDR3aa: CASSQLSPYEQYF
j_gene: TRBJ2-1; abundance: .; v_gene: TRBV29-1; d_gene: TRBD1; CDR3nt: TGCAGCGTACCAACAGGAAGGGGGCCCAATAACAATGAGCAGTTCTTC; CDR3aa: CSVPTGRGPNNNEQFF
j_gene: TRBJ2-4; abundance: .; v_gene: TRBV9; d_gene: .; CDR3nt: TGTGCCAGCAGCCTGCGGCTCGAGGACATTCAGTACTTC; CDR3aa: CASSLRLEDIQYF
j_gene: TRBJ2-7; abundance: .; v_gene: TRBV5-6; d_gene: .; CDR3nt: TGTGCCAGCAGCTTGGCCGCATACGGGAGAACCTACGAGCAGTACTTC; CDR3aa: CASSLAAYGRTYEQYF
j_gene: TRBJ2-1; abundance: .; v_gene: TRBV14; d_gene: TRBD2; CDR3nt: TGTGCCAGCAGCCAAGATTACCCTAGCGGGAGAAATGAGCAGTTCTTC; CDR3aa: CASSQDYPSGRNEQFF
j_gene: TRBJ2-5; abundance: .; v_gene: TRBV7-8; d_gene: TRBD2; CDR3nt: TGTGCCAGCAGCTTAGCTGGGACTAGACCTCAGGAGACCCAGTACTTC; CDR3aa: CASSLAGTRPQETQYF
j_gene: TRBJ2-2; abundance: .; v_gene: TRBV27; d_gene: .; CDR3nt: TGTGCCAGCAGTTTTGCCGCACGGGGGTCAGGGGAGCTGTTTTTT; CDR3aa: CASSFAARGSGELFF